The rows below give T cell receptor beta chains drawn from one sample of a study of T-cell reconstitution after alpha-beta-depleted transplantation in children. TCRdb re-called the PCR reads through MiXCR, storing one row per CDR3 protein. The table records fewer than 700,000 distinct CDR3 sequences, 23% of them present only once. The sequenced sample was PBMCs, mostly from graft donor cells, obtained 360 days after TCRalphabeta/CD19-depleted stem cell transplant. The receptors were gathered from a boy under two years old who had a stem cell transplant for acute myeloid leukemia, so the T cells may come from the graft donor. The CDR3 runs from the conserved cysteine through the conserved F or W. Fields, in order: J gene, clone size, V gene, CDR3 protein. Part of the rows lack a size; the others show once, few, many or a class for expanded clones.

TRBJ1-2	few	TRBV5-1	CASSLDREDYGYTF
TRBJ2-1	once	TRBV2	CASSAYGTGVVDEQFF
TRBJ2-7	few	TRBV20-1	CSAWESSYEQYF
TRBJ2-1	NA	TRBV7-2	CASSLLGIGSYNEQFF
TRBJ2-3	NA	TRBV5-5	CASTRGVVLPATDTQYF
TRBJ2-1	few	TRBV12-3/TRBV12-4	CASSTGNYNEQFF
TRBJ1-5	NA	TRBV20-1	CSARRTGGRDQPQHF
TRBJ1-1	few	TRBV6-1	CASTPGTGRAEAFF
TRBJ2-6	few	TRBV12-3/TRBV12-4	CASSSTGTGGRGANVLTF
TRBJ2-5	NA	TRBV12-3/TRBV12-4	CASTTTAWETQYF
TRBJ2-1	many	TRBV18	CASSLLLLGLAGGQERQFF
TRBJ2-5	NA	TRBV12-3/TRBV12-4	CASSLATDRGETQYF
TRBJ2-1	few	TRBV10-2	CASSRTSGVYGGNEQFF
TRBJ2-1	NA	TRBV12-3/TRBV12-4	CASSLTGTGGGNEQFF
TRBJ2-2	NA	TRBV25-1	CASSEAPGQGLKGELFF
TRBJ2-3	NA	TRBV7-2	CASRWGTARDTQYF
TRBJ1-1	NA	TRBV29-1	CSVVRAQGAEAFF
TRBJ1-6	few	TRBV20-1	CSARRQGAGNSPLHF
TRBJ2-5	many	TRBV27	CASSLSGLGDQETQYF
TRBJ1-2	few	TRBV5-1	CASSWGNGYTF
TRBJ2-1	many	TRBV25-1	CASSTGYNEQFF
TRBJ2-4	many	TRBV7-8	CASSLEERGHYDGIQYF
TRBJ1-2	many	TRBV5-1	CASSTGQGKGYTF
TRBJ2-3	many	TRBV29-1	CSVGGGSGDTQYF
TRBJ1-5	few	TRBV12-3/TRBV12-4	CASSFSGQYNQPQHF
TRBJ2-3	many	TRBV29-1	CSVGILGSTQYF
TRBJ2-3	NA	TRBV5-1	CASSLSGSSARDTQYF
TRBJ2-1	NA	TRBV11-2	CASSLVPPGGGPNSEQFF
TRBJ2-3	many	TRBV20-1	CSARDPGLAGPTDTQYF
TRBJ2-7	NA	TRBV12-3/TRBV12-4	CASSLVDPYEQYF
TRBJ2-1	many	TRBV5-1	CASSGQGNHNEQFF
TRBJ1-2	many	TRBV28	CASSLVTSYGYTF
TRBJ2-3	NA	TRBV5-1	CASSWTSGGLRTDTQYF
TRBJ1-5	NA	TRBV20-1	CSARDGRDSYQPQHF
TRBJ2-7	many	TRBV5-4	CASSLSPLERYEQYF
TRBJ2-2	NA	TRBV7-8	CASSPRGRSNTGELFF
TRBJ1-4	NA	TRBV7-2	CASSPDGQNEKLFF
TRBJ2-1	many	TRBV29-1	CSVAGLPGNEQFF
TRBJ2-1	many	TRBV12-3/TRBV12-4	CASSRRGVSYNEQFF
TRBJ2-7	NA	TRBV27	CASSLFDPTYEQYF
TRBJ2-2	NA	TRBV6-2/TRBV6-3	CASSWLRANTGELFF
TRBJ2-7	NA	TRBV6-1	CASLPDRGEPYEQYF
TRBJ2-4	NA	TRBV20-1	CSARGDYTGKNIQYF
TRBJ2-7	many	TRBV12-3/TRBV12-4	CASRRAYTGAYEQYF
TRBJ2-5	many	TRBV20-1	CSARVGSQETQYF
TRBJ2-3	few	TRBV20-1	CSARLAGRRLGTDTQYF
TRBJ2-5	NA	TRBV27	CASSTRAGGVTETQYF
TRBJ1-4	few	TRBV29-1	CSVRQGSEKLFF
TRBJ2-5	NA	TRBV9	CASSVEVGGSGETQYF
TRBJ2-1	many	TRBV20-1	CSASFSLAGGPDNEQFF
TRBJ1-2	few	TRBV29-1	CSVEAGRVRGYTF
TRBJ2-3	NA	TRBV6-2/TRBV6-3	CASSYSPRNTDTQYF
TRBJ2-5	NA	TRBV20-1	CSARPTSQETQYF
TRBJ2-7	few	TRBV12-3/TRBV12-4	CASSRDRDRGFEQYF